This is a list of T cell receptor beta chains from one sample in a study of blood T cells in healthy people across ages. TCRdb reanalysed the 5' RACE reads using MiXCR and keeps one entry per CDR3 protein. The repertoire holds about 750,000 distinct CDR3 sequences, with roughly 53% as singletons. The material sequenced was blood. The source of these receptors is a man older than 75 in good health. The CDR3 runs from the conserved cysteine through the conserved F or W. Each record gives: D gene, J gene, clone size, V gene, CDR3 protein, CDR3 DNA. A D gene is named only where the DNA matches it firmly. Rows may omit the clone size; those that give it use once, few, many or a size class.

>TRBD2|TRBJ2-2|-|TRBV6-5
CASSPGTRGKTGELFF
TGTGCCAGCAGCCCCGGGACTAGAGGGAAGACCGGGGAGCTGTTTTTT
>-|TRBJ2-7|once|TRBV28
CASSLTTGRGGRQEAQYF
TGTGCCAGCAGTTTGACGACCGGCAGGGGAGGCCGCCAAGAGGCCCAGTACTTC
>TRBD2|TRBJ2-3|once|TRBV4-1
CASSQELAGGAAQYF
TGCGCCAGCAGCCAAGAATTGGCGGGAGGGGCGGCGCAGTATTTT
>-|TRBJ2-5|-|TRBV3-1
CASKQGTIQYF
TGTGCCAGTAAACAAGGGACAATCCAGTACTTC
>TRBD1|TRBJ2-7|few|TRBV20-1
CSASRSGQGAYEQYF
TGCAGTGCTAGCCGGAGCGGACAGGGGGCCTACGAGCAGTACTTC
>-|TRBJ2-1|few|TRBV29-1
CSVGRGAYNEQFF
TGCAGCGTTGGACGCGGGGCCTACAATGAGCAGTTCTTC
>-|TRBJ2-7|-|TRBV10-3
CAISESFSRGHEQYF
TGTGCCATCAGTGAGTCGTTCTCCCGGGGTCACGAGCAGTACTTC
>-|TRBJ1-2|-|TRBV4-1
CASSQEGTPYYGYTF
TGCGCCAGCAGCCAAGAAGGGACTCCGTACTATGGCTACACCTTC
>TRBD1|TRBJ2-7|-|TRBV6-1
CASRDRDRGYF
TGTGCCAGCAGGGACCGGGACAGGGGGTACTTC
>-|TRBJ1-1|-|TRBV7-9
CASSPRGGPMNTEAFF
TGTGCCAGCAGCCCTCGCGGGGGGCCAATGAACACTGAAGCTTTCTTT
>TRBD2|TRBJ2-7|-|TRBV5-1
CASSTWTSGTALGEQYF
TGCGCCAGCAGCACCTGGACTAGCGGGACCGCTCTGGGGGAGCAGTACTTC
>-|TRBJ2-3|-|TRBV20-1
CSAGSGSTDTQYF
TGCAGTGCCGGGAGCGGGAGCACAGATACGCAGTATTTT
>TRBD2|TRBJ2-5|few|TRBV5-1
CASSPLGASGAKETRYF
TGCGCCAGCAGCCCACTCGGGGCTAGCGGGGCAAAAGAGACCCGGTACTTC
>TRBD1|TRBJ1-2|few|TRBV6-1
CASRAAQGAVGYGYTF
TGTGCCAGCAGGGCGGCCCAGGGGGCTGTCGGCTATGGCTACACCTTC
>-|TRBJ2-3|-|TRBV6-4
CASSANRGDTQYF
TGTGCCAGCAGTGCAAATCGGGGAGATACGCAGTATTTT
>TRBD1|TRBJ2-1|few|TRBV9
CASSAPGQGYNEQFF
TGTGCCAGCAGCGCCCCGGGACAGGGATACAATGAGCAGTTCTTC
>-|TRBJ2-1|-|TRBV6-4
CASSDSPGRGDNEQFF
TGTGCCAGCAGTGACTCGCCAGGGAGGGGGGACAATGAGCAGTTCTTC
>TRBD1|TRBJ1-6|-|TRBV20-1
CSARMPTGDNSPLHF
TGCAGTGCTAGGATGCCGACAGGGGATAATTCACCCCTCCACTTT
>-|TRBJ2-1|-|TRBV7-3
CASSQAAGPYRNEQFF
TGTGCCAGCAGTCAGGCGGCGGGGCCGTACCGAAATGAGCAGTTCTTC
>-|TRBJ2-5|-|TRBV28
CASSLMGSGGETQYF
TGTGCCAGCAGTTTAATGGGGTCTGGAGGAGAGACCCAGTACTTC